These 10 T cell receptor beta chains share one sample of origin, sequenced in a study of blood T cell repertoires in COVID-19 (dated by TCRdb to 2020 to 2021). The receptor library was made with the immunoSEQ multiplex PCR assay. As stored in TCRdb, this immuneACCESS dataset retains in-frame rearrangements with V and J assigned. A fraction of the clones does not appear; measured against another copy, unresolved V genes explain less than half of the discrepancy, and the remainder lacks a known reason. The sample table records about 350,000 clones; about 90% of these occur just once. The ten most abundant clones make up more than 0.9% of the sample. The sequenced sample consisted of PBMCs or T cells enriched from blood (not recorded which). The receptors shown here come from a woman in her 30s who had recovered from COVID-19.

The chain has TRBV18 and TRBJ2-7; 9 bases fit TRBD1. J was trimmed by 6 bases and V by 5 bases; bases with no gene match: 8. CDR1 is KGHSH and CDR2 is LQKENI in the germline V gene. This CDR3 has 14 amino acids. The CDR3 DNA is TGTGCCAGCTCAACCGGGACAGGGTATGTCGAGCAGTACTTC. This sequence encodes CASSTGTGYVEQYF.

This rearrangement joins TRBV15 to TRBJ2-7; 9 nucleotides line up with TRBD1. The CDR3 is 16 amino acids. J lost 5 bases, V lost 3 bases, and 11 bases had no gene match. CDR1 is LNHNV and CDR2 is YYDKDF in the germline V gene (reference sequence). CDR3 sequence reads: CATSSEAGTGRDEQYF. The CDR3 nucleotides are TGTGCCACCAGCAGTGAAGCCGGGACAGGGCGGGACGAGCAGTACTTC.

V is TRBV12-5 and J is TRBJ2-5, with a tentative D call TRBD1 (5 bases). The CDR3 is 13 amino acids. V lost 6 bases and J 4 bases, leaving 12 bases between the germline ends. Germline V gives CDR1 LGHNT, CDR2 FRNRAP. CDR3 in amino acids: CASGPTGGETQYF. The CDR3 DNA follows: TGTGCTAGTGGGCCAACAGGCGGAGAGACCCAGTACTTC. Full variable domain (missing parts from reference TRBV12-5 and TRBJ2-5): DARVTQTPRHKVTEMGQEVTMRCQPILGHNTVFWYRQTMMQGLELLAYFRNRAPLDDSGMPKDRFSAEMPDATLATLKIQPSEPRDSAVYFCASGPTGGETQYFGPGTRLLVL.

The gene calls are TRBV28 and TRBJ2-7, with 9 bases matching TRBD1. Germline CDR1 and CDR2: MDHEN and SYDVKM. The CDR3 is 15 residues long. V shed 4 bases, J shed 6 bases, and the junction held 10 bases outside the gene matches. CDR3 sequence reads: CASSSPGQGRFEQYF. CDR3 bases: TGTGCCAGCAGTTCCCCGGGACAGGGACGATTCGAGCAGTACTTC. The full variable domain, completed using reference TRBV28 and TRBJ2-7, is DVKVTQSSRYLVKRTGEKVFLECVQDMDHENMFWYRQDPGLGLRLIYFSYDVKMKEKGDIPEGYSVSREKKERFSLILESASTNQTSMYLCASSSPGQGRFEQYFGPGTRLTVT.

V usage is TRBV3-1 (or the pseudogene TRBV3-2) and J usage is TRBJ2-4; TRBD1 matches at 10 bases. CDR3 size: 15 residues. V was clipped by 5 bases and J by 6 bases; unmatched bases: 7. Germline V gives CDR1 LGHDT, CDR2 YNNKEL (reference sequence). The DNA of the CDR3 is TGTGCCAGCAGCACCCGACAGGGGGCCGTAAACATTCAGTACTTC. It specifies CASSTRQGAVNIQYF.

The chain joins TRBV7-9 to TRBJ2-3; the D gene is possibly TRBD2 (5 bases). Trimming shortened V by 1 base and J by 3 bases, and 8 bases separated the two germline ends. Per germline, CDR1 SEHNR and CDR2 FQNEAQ (reference sequence). The CDR3 is 14 amino acids. Written as DNA, the CDR3 is TGTGCCAGCAGCTTAGACCGGAGGACAGATACGCAGTATTTT. Translation: CASSLDRRTDTQYF.

This rearrangement joins TRBV5-1 to TRBJ2-7; 7 bases match TRBD1. The CDR3 spans 15 residues. Unmatched junction bases numbered 11, after V lost 4 bases and J lost 4 bases. The germline gives CDR1 SGHRS, CDR2 YFSETQ. For the CDR3, the DNA is TGCGCCAGCAGCCCCACCCCGGGACAGCCGTACGAGCAGTACTTC. Translating it yields CASSPTPGQPYEQYF.

V and J are TRBV27 and TRBJ2-2, with TRBD1 as a possible D gene (5 bases). The CDR3 spans 15 residues. Trimming took off 4 bases at V and 1 base at J, with 10 bases between the two ends. CDR1 is MNHEY and CDR2 is SMNVEV in the germline V gene (reference sequence). CDR3 protein: CASSSDSWNTGELFF. CDR3 in DNA: TGTGCCAGCAGTTCAGACAGCTGGAACACCGGGGAGCTGTTTTTT.

The J gene is TRBJ2-7, the V gene TRBV3-1 (or the pseudogene TRBV3-2); a weak D match, TRBD2 (5 bases). The CDR3 contains 16 residues. The germline CDR1 and CDR2 sequences are LGHDT and YNNKEL (reference sequence). V gave up 1 base and J gave up 0 bases, with 13 bases separating them. The CDR3 sequence is CASSQVWRQSSYEQYF. DNA of the CDR3: TGTGCCAGCAGCCAAGTTTGGAGGCAGAGCTCCTACGAGCAGTACTTC.

The chain recombines TRBV5-1 with TRBJ1-5; a possible D gene is TRBD1 (5 bases). CDR1 and CDR2 from the germline V gene are SGHRS and YFSETQ. CDR3 size: 14 residues. Trimming pared 1 base from V and 6 bases from J, leaving 11 bases between. Here the CDR3 reads CASSLKTDCQPQHF. The CDR3, as DNA: TGCGCCAGCAGCTTGAAGACAGACTGTCAGCCCCAGCATTTT.